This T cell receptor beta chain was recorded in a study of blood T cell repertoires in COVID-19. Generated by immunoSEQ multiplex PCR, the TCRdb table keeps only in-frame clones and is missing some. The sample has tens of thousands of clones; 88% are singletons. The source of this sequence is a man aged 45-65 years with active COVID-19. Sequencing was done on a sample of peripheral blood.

CDR3 sequence: CASPKAGLYGYTF. The CDR3 bases are TGTGCCAGCCCGAAGGCGGGCCTATATGGCTACACCTTC. The chain is built from TRBV6-6 and TRBJ1-2; D is unresolved. From germline, CDR1 is MNHNY and CDR2 SVGAGI (reference sequence). The CDR3 is made up of 13 amino acids. V lost 8 bases to trimming and J lost 5 bases, with 15 bases between them.